The clone carrying this T cell receptor (beta chain) showed up just a few times. The antigen remains unidentified. The CDR3 has 14 amino acids. The germline gives CDR1 ENHRY, CDR2 SYGVKD. J was trimmed by 6 bases and V by 5 bases; bases with no gene match: 7. Generation of TCR cDNA used 5'RACE template switching (which added a universal primer site and UMIs). TCRdb re-called the 5' RACE reads through MiXCR, storing one row per CDR3 protein. This table holds 450,000 to 550,000 distinct CDR3 sequences, 21% found once. These data originate in a study of T cells after yellow fever vaccination. Study-level findings and limits: By day 5 rather than day 15, the secondary response had peaked, though it was weaker. Clonotypes found in both CD4 and CD8 compartments made up a small share. The booster saw the reappearance of most primary-vaccination clones (approximately 97% CD4, 88% CD8).

The sequence was collected from a man younger than 30 who received the YFV17D yellow fever vaccine. The chain combines TRBV10-3 with TRBJ1-5; 7 bases match TRBD1. The sample here was PBMCs, taken roughly 20 days after the first yellow fever vaccination. The CDR3 sequence: CAISTTGTGQPQHF. CDR3 DNA: TGTGCCATCAGTACGACAGGGACGGGTCAGCCCCAGCATTTT.